The rows below give T cell receptor beta chains drawn from one sample of a study of regulatory T cells in long-lasting Graves disease. TCRdb itself ran the multiplex PCR reads through MiXCR, one entry per CDR3 protein. This sample has 650,000 to 700,000 distinct CDR3 sequences; 25% to 35% occur once, and the top ten carry about 42%. The material was peripheral blood mononuclear cells (PBMCs), obtained when the disease was refractory, from a patient treated with antithyroid drugs. These receptors all come from a female donor with Graves disease. The CDR3 runs from the conserved cysteine through the conserved F or W. A D gene is named only where the DNA matches it firmly. For some rows the clone size is stated as once, few or many, or as a class when expanded; others skip it.

d_gene	abundance	v_gene	j_gene	CDR3nt	CDR3aa
NA	NA	TRBV2	TRBJ1-2	TGTGCCAGCAGTGGGACGGGGGGTGGCTACACCTTC	CASSGTGGGYTF
NA	few	TRBV14	TRBJ1-2	TGTGCCAGCAGCCCGGGGAGGCTTGGCTATGGCTACACCTTC	CASSPGRLGYGYTF
NA	few	TRBV6-6	TRBJ1-1	TGTGCCAGCAGTTACTCGGCGGCGCGTACTGAAGCTTTCTTT	CASSYSAARTEAFF
NA	NA	TRBV6-1	TRBJ1-5	TGTGCCAGCAGTCCTACCCCCGGAAGACCCCAGCATTTT	CASSPTPGRPQHF
NA	few	TRBV11-2	TRBJ2-7	TGTGCCAGCAGCCAATACGCCTACGAGCAGTACTTC	CASSQYAYEQYF
NA	once	TRBV19	TRBJ2-3	TGTGCCAGTAGTATTTCCGAAACAGATACGCAGTATTTT	CASSISETDTQYF
NA	NA	TRBV10-3	TRBJ1-5	TGTGCCATCAGTGACGGGGCAGCTAATCAGCCCCAGCATTTT	CAISDGAANQPQHF
TRBD1	NA	TRBV6-5	TRBJ1-1	TGTGCCAGCAGTTACACACAGGGGCGAAGGGCTGAAGCTTTCTTT	CASSYTQGRRAEAFF
NA	few	TRBV6-1	TRBJ1-6	TGTGCCAGCAGTACCGGGACACTAGTTTCACCCCTCCACTTT	CASSTGTLVSPLHF
NA	NA	TRBV9	TRBJ1-1	TGTGCCAGCAGCGTAGTAGACCAGCCTGGAACTGAAGCTTTCTTT	CASSVVDQPGTEAFF
TRBD1	many	TRBV12-3/TRBV12-4	TRBJ2-7	TGTGCCAGCAGTAGATACAGGGGAACCTACGAGCAGTACTTC	CASSRYRGTYEQYF
TRBD2	NA	TRBV12-3/TRBV12-4	TRBJ2-2	TGTGCCAGCAGTTTAAATAGCGGGAGCGGGACCGGGGAGCTGTTTTTT	CASSLNSGSGTGELFF
NA	NA	TRBV20-1	TRBJ1-1	TGCAGTGCTAGAGGGGACATCATCACTGAAGCTTTCTTT	CSARGDIITEAFF
TRBD1	NA	TRBV6-5	TRBJ2-5	TGTGCCAGCAGTTACGGACAGGGGGAGCGAGAGACCCAGTACTTC	CASSYGQGERETQYF
TRBD2	NA	TRBV25-1	TRBJ2-7	TGTGCCAGCAGTGAAAAACCCCCGGGACTAGCGGGGATACTCTCCTACGAGCAGTACTTC	CASSEKPPGLAGILSYEQYF
NA	NA	TRBV7-9	TRBJ1-2	TGTGCCAGCAGCTTAGGGGGGACTGTAACCCGAAGAGGCTACACCTTC	CASSLGGTVTRRGYTF
TRBD2	NA	TRBV20-1	TRBJ2-3	TGCAGTGCGCTAGCGGCCGGTTTGTATACGCAGTATTTT	CSALAAGLYTQYF